This TCR beta chain is drawn from a study of blood T cell repertoires in COVID-19. CDR3 size: 13 residues. The germline V gene encodes CDR1 ENHRY and CDR2 SYGVKD. V dropped 6 bases and J dropped 2 bases, with 8 bases sitting between them. Measured with immunoSEQ multiplex PCR; TCRdb has only the in-frame clones, and not every one. The table lists 250,000 to 350,000 clones, 85% to 90% of them singletons. The V gene is TRBV10-3, the J gene TRBJ1-3, with D maybe TRBD1 (5 bases). The clonotype was recovered from a woman aged 25 to 39 with COVID-19, enrolled during active disease. The sample comprised peripheral blood. In DNA, the CDR3 is TGTGCCATCAGGGAGGGGCCTGGAAACACCATATATTTT. This gives the protein CAIREGPGNTIYF.